This T cell receptor (beta chain) was recovered during a study of T-cell reconstitution after alpha-beta-depleted transplantation in children. Study findings and constraints: The high TCRbeta diversity at day 60 in some patients came from surviving recipient T cells and thymic progenitors. Reports say that about two months after transplant, the alpha-beta T cells came out of several hundred graft clones that had expanded.

This CDR3 has 14 amino acids. Looked up from germline, CDR1 is MNHEY and CDR2 is SMNVEV (reference sequence). TCRbeta library preparation incorporated unique molecular identifiers. A single record per CDR3 protein comes from TCRdb applying MiXCR to the PCR reads. Counted here are 750,000 to 950,000 distinct CDR3 sequences, around 17% occurring once; the ten biggest clones make up about 5%. This clonotype has just a few counts. Its antigen is not known. Relative to the germline gene, one junction end is altered; a read error may explain this. This clonotype was obtained from a male patient under 18 who had a stem cell transplant for acute lymphoblastic leukemia, so the T cells may come from the graft donor. This material consisted of PBMCs, mostly from graft donor cells, taken 360 days after TCRalphabeta/CD19-depleted stem cell transplant. The chain recombines TRBV27 with TRBJ1-1; D may be TRBD1 (6 bases). The DNA of the CDR3 is TGTGCCAGCAGTTTATCCGGACAGCCTAGGGGGGTACTCTTT. Translating gives CASSLSGQPRGVLF.